A selection of T cell receptor beta chains follows, all from one sample in a study of blood T cells in healthy people across ages. MiXCR was run by TCRdb on the 5' RACE reads, yielding one entry per CDR3 protein. The sample lists hundreds of thousands of distinct CDR3 sequences; 20% to 30% were seen once. This same sample was also part of a study on T cells of mothers and their children.

The sequenced sample was blood. Every receptor here comes from a boy aged 10-17 years in good health. CDR3s include the opening cysteine and the closing phenylalanine or tryptophan. A D gene is named only where the DNA matches it firmly. The size field is filled for only some rows; it gives once, few, many or a size class.

V gene	clone size	J gene	D gene	CDR3 DNA	CDR3 protein
TRBV7-9	few	TRBJ2-4	.	TGTGCCAGCAGCCCAGGAGAAAACATTCAGTACTTC	CASSPGENIQYF
TRBV12-5	.	TRBJ2-2	.	TGTGCTAGTGGTTTGGTACGGATGACATATGACACCGGGGAGCTGTTTTTT	CASGLVRMTYDTGELFF
TRBV4-1	.	TRBJ2-1	.	TGCGCCAGCAGCCTGGGGGGAAATTCGCACAATGAGCAGTTCTTC	CASSLGGNSHNEQFF
TRBV3-1	few	TRBJ2-1	.	TGTGCCAGCAGCCAACTCCCCCATACCTGTGGGGGGAGATGCTCCTACAATGAGCAGTTCTTC	CASSQLPHTCGGRCSYNEQFF
TRBV11-1	.	TRBJ2-7	.	TGTGCCAGCAGCACTCGGGACGGTCCCTACGAGCAGTACTTC	CASSTRDGPYEQYF
TRBV27	.	TRBJ2-7	TRBD1	TGTGCCAGCAGTTTAAAGGGGGCTTCAACCGAGCAGTACTTC	CASSLKGASTEQYF
TRBV4-2	.	TRBJ1-4	.	TGTGCCAGCAGCCAAGACGGGGCAGGCGGGGGATTAGGCGAAAAACTGTTTTTT	CASSQDGAGGGLGEKLFF
TRBV10-3	.	TRBJ2-3	TRBD2	TGTGCCATCTCCGAGCGGGGGGCTGTCACAGATACGCAGTATTTT	CAISERGAVTDTQYF
TRBV6-5	few	TRBJ2-3	.	TGTGCCAGCAGTACCAATGTGGTTGAGGCAGATACGCAGTATTTT	CASSTNVVEADTQYF
TRBV10-3	.	TRBJ2-1	TRBD1	TGTGCCATCAGTGAGTCCGGGACAGGGTACAATGAGCAGTTCTTC	CAISESGTGYNEQFF
TRBV30	.	TRBJ1-2	.	TGTGCCTGGAAGGTCGCTGCCGAAAACTATGGCTACACCTTC	CAWKVAAENYGYTF
TRBV29-1	.	TRBJ1-2	.	TGCAGCGCAGCAACAGGGCTGGGCTACACCTTC	CSAATGLGYTF
TRBV28	many	TRBJ1-1	.	TGTGCCAGCAGTCCGGAGAACACTGAAGCTTTCTTT	CASSPENTEAFF
TRBV5-1	.	TRBJ2-7	.	TGCGCCAGCAGCTTGATCCTAGGCGACGAGCAGTACTTC	CASSLILGDEQYF
TRBV28	few	TRBJ2-1	.	TGTGCCAGCAGTTTAGAGGGTGGCGGGGATGAGCAGTTCTTC	CASSLEGGGDEQFF
TRBV7-3	few	TRBJ2-1	.	TGTGCCAGCAGCCAGGGGGGGCGAAATGAGCAGTTCTTC	CASSQGGRNEQFF
TRBV5-5	once	TRBJ1-1	.	TGTGCCAGCAGCTTGGGGCAGAGAAACATTGAAGCTTTCTTT	CASSLGQRNIEAFF
TRBV25-1	.	TRBJ2-7	.	TGTGCCAGCAGCCCCCGCGGGGCAGGCGAGCAGTACTTC	CASSPRGAGEQYF
TRBV9	.	TRBJ1-4	.	TGTGCCAGCAGCGTAGGGCGAACTAATGAAAAACTGTTTTTT	CASSVGRTNEKLFF
TRBV5-1	once	TRBJ1-1	.	TGCGCCAGCAGCCCCCTGAGGGGTTCCTTCATGAACACTGAAGCTTTCTTT	CASSPLRGSFMNTEAFF
TRBV29-1	.	TRBJ2-3	.	TGCAGCGGTGGTGGGAGATTAAACACAGATACGCAGTATTTT	CSGGGRLNTDTQYF
TRBV29-1	.	TRBJ1-5	.	TGCAGCTTATTGTTCAGGGTTCAGCCCCAGCATTTT	CSLLFRVQPQHF
TRBV2	.	TRBJ1-2	.	TGTGCCAGCAGTGAAAGAGAGGGCCCCCCCAATGGCTACACCTTC	CASSEREGPPNGYTF
TRBV20-1	few	TRBJ2-5	TRBD1	TGCAGCGTCGGCGGGACAGGCGGTATTGTTGGAGAGACCCAGTACTTC	CSVGGTGGIVGETQYF
TRBV3-1	few	TRBJ1-2	.	TGTGCCAGCAGCCAAGATCTTTACCGCTACACCTTC	CASSQDLYRYTF
TRBV20-1	.	TRBJ2-7	.	TGCAGTGCCACGGACAGTCAGCTCTCCTACGAGCAGTACTTC	CSATDSQLSYEQYF
TRBV12-3/TRBV12-4	.	TRBJ2-5	.	TGTGCCAGCAGTTTATCCGGGGGCTGGTCCCAAGAGACCCAGTACTTC	CASSLSGGWSQETQYF
TRBV20-1	.	TRBJ2-5	TRBD2	TGCAGTGCTAGGGGGGCGGTAGCGGGGTTCCAAGAGACCCAGTACTTC	CSARGAVAGFQETQYF
TRBV5-1	.	TRBJ1-2	TRBD1	TGCGCCAGCAGCTTGTTGACAGGGGGAAAGAGCTATGGCTACACCTTC	CASSLLTGGKSYGYTF
TRBV5-1	.	TRBJ1-2	.	TGCGCCAGCAGCCGCGAGGCTAACTATGGCTACACCTTC	CASSREANYGYTF
TRBV6-5	few	TRBJ2-5	.	TGTGCCAGCAGTTACGGGGGTCAGCCCGGGGAGACCCAGTACTTC	CASSYGGQPGETQYF
TRBV3-1	few	TRBJ2-7	.	TGTGCCAGCAGCCCATCCTCGGGACTGCAAGCTTGGCCCTACGAGCAGTACTTC	CASSPSSGLQAWPYEQYF
TRBV29-1	few	TRBJ2-7	.	TGCAGCGTTGAAGATCTGAGGGAAAGAGAGGTCTCCTACGAGCAGTACTTC	CSVEDLREREVSYEQYF
TRBV5-1	many	TRBJ2-3	.	TGCGCCAGCAGCTTGACTCGCTCCACAGATACGCAGTATTTT	CASSLTRSTDTQYF
TRBV18	few	TRBJ1-1	TRBD1	TGTGCCAGCTCATCGCGGACAGGGCTCCGCACTGAAGCTTTCTTT	CASSSRTGLRTEAFF